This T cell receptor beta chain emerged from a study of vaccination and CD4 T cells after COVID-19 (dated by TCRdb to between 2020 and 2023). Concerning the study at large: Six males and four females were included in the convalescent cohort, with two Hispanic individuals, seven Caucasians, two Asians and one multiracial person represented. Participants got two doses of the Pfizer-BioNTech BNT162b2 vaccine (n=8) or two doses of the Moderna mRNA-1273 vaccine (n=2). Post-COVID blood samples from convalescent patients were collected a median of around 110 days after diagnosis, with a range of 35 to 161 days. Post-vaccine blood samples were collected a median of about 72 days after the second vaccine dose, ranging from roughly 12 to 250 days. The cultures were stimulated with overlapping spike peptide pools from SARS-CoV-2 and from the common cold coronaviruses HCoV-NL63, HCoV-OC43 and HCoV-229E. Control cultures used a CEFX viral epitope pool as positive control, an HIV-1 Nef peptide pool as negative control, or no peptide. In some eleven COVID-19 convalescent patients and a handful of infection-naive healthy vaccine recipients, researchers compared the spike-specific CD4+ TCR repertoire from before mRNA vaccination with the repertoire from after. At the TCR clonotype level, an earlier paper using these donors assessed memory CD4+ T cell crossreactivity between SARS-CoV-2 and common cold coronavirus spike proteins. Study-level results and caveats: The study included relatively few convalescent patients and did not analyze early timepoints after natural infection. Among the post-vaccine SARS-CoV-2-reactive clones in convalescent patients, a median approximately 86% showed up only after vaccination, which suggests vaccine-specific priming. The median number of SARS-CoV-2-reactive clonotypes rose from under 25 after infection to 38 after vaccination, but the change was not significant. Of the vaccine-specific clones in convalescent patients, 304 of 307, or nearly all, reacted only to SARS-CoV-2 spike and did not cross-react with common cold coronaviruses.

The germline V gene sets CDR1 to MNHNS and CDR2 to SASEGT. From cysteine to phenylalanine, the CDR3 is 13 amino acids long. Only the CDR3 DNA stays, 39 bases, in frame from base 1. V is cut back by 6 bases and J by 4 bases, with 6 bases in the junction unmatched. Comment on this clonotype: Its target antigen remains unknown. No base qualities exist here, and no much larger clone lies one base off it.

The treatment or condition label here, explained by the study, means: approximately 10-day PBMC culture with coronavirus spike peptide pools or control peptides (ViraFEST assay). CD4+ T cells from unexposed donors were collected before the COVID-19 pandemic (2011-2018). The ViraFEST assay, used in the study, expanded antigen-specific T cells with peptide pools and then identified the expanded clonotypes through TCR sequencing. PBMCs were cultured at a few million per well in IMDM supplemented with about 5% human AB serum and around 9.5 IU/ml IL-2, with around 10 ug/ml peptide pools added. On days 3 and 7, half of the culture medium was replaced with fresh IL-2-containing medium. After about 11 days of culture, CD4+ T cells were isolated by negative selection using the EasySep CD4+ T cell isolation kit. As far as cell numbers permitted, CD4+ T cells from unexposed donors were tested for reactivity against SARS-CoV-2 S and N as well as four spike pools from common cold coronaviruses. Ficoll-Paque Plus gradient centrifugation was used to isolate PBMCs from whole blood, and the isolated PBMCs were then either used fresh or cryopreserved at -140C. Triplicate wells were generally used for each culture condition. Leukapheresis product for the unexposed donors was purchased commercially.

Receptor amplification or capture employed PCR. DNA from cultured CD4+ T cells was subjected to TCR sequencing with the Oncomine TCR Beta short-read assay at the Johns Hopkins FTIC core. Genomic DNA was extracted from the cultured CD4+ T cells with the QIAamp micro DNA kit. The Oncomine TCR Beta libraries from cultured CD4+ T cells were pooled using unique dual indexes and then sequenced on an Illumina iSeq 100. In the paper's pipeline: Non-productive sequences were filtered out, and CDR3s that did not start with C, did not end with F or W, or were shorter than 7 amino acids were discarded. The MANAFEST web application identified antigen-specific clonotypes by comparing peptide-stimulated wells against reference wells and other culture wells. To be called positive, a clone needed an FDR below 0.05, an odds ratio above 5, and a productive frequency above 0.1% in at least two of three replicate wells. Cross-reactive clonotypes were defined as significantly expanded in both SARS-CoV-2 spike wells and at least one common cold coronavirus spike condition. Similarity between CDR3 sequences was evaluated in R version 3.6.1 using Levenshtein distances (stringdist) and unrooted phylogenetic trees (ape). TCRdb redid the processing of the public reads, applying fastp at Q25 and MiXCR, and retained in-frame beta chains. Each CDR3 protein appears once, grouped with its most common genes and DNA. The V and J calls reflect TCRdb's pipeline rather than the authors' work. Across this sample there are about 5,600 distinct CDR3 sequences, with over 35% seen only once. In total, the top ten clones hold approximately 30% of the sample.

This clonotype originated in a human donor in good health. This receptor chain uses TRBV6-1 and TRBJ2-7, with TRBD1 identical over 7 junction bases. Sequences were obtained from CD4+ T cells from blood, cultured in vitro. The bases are TGTGCCAGCAGGGACAGACAGGGATACGAGCAGTACTTC. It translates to CASRDRQGYEQYF.